The entry below describes one TCR beta chain. This record comes from a study of T cell responses to AZD1222 COVID-19 vaccine. TCRdb's copy holds only in-frame clones and misses some; the assay was immunoSEQ multiplex PCR. The profile shows some 130,000 clones, roughly 91% of them singletons. From germline, CDR1 is MNHEY and CDR2 SVGAGI. CDR3 length equals 15 residues. V dropped 6 bases and J dropped 3 bases, with 14 bases sitting between them. The chain is built from TRBV6-5 and TRBJ1-4, with D perhaps matching TRBD1 (5 bases). The sample was peripheral blood, taken 28 days after the second AZD1222 dose. The sequence was collected from an adult who received the AZD1222 COVID-19 vaccine. The CDR3 is CASSAFGGANEKLFF. The CDR3 DNA follows: TGTGCCAGCAGCGCATTCGGGGGTGCTAATGAAAAACTGTTTTTT.